The T cell receptor (beta chain) described here comes from a study of post-analysis software for immune sequencing data. Study-wide background: Patients with relapsing-remitting, secondary progressive and progressive-relapsing multiple sclerosis courses were all represented.

Points from the study as a whole: Normalized Chao1 diversity was significantly lower in multiple sclerosis patients than in controls. Samples from a shared batch, those prepared together, strongly co-clustered by F measure. Several TRBV segments were more frequent in patients than controls; TRBV5-6, TRBV5-1 and TRBV20-1 belonged to this group.

V gave up 4 bases and J gave up 4 bases; unmatched junction bases: 10. The CDR3 is 15 residues long. Germline CDR1 reads SGHRS; CDR2 reads YFSETQ. The table lists this clonotype with a few counts. Its antigen is as yet unknown. cDNA libraries of TCR beta carried unique molecular identifiers. Around 500,000 cDNA molecules were obtained from roughly 0.93 to 9.6 million T cells. TCRdb fed the PCR reads into MiXCR, producing one record per CDR3 protein. The sample yields some 690,000 distinct CDR3 sequences, roughly 27% seen once. The receptor comes from a girl under 18 with multiple sclerosis. Sequences were obtained from blood. The V gene is TRBV5-1, the J gene TRBJ2-5; 7 bases align to TRBD1. In DNA form, the CDR3 reads TGCGCCAGCAGCAGTTTGACAGGGCGGTCAGAGACCCAGTACTTC. This encodes CASSSLTGRSETQYF.